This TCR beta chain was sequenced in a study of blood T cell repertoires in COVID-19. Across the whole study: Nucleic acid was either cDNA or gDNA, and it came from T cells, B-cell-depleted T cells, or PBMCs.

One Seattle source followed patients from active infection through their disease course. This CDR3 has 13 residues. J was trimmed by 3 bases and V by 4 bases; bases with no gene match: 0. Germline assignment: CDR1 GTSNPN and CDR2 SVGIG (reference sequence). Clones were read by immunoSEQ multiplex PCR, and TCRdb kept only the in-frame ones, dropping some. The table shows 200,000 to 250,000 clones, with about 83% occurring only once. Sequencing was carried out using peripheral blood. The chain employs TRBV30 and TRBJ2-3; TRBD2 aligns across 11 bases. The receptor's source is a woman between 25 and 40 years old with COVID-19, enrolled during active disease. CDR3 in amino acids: CAWTSGGTDTQYF. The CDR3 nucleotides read TGTGCCTGGACTAGCGGGGGGACAGATACGCAGTATTTT. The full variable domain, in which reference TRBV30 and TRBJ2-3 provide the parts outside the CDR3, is SQTIHQWPATLVQPVGSPLSLECTVEGTSNPNLYWYRQAAGRGLQLLFYSVGIGQISSEVPQNLSASRPQDRQFILSSKKLLLSDSGFYLCAWTSGGTDTQYFGPGTRLTVL.